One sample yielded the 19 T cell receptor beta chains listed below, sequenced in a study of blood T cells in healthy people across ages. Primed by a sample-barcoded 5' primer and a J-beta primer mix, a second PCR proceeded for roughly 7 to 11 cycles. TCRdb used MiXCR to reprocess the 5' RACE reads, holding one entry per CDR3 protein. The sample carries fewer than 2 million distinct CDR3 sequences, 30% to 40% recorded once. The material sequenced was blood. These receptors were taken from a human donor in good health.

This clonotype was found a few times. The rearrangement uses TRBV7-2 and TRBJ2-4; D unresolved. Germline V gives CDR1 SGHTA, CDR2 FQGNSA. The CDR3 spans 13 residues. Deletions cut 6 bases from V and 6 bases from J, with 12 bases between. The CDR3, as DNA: TGTGCCAGCAGTCGGGTAGGCGGAAACATTCAGTACTTC. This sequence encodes CASSRVGGNIQYF.

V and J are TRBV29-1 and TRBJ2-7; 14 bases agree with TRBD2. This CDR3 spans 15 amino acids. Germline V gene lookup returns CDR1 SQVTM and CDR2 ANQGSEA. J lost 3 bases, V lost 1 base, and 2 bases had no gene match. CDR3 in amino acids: CSVEGGLAGGYEQYF. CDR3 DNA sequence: TGCAGCGTTGAAGGAGGACTAGCGGGGGGCTACGAGCAGTACTTC.

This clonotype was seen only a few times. The CDR3 nucleotides are TGCGCCAGCAGCGTCTCCGGGAATACGGAGACCCAGTACTTC. This sequence encodes CASSVSGNTETQYF. The chain uses TRBV5-1 and TRBJ2-5; D is perhaps TRBD2 (5 bases). The CDR3 has 14 residues. Germline values: CDR1 SGHRS, CDR2 YFSETQ. Trimming shortened V by 4 bases and J by 5 bases, and 15 bases separated the two germline ends.

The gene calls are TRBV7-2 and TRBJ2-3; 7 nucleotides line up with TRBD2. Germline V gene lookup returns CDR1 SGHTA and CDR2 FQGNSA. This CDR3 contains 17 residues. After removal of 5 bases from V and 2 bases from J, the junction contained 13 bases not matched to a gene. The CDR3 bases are TGTGCCAGCAGCAACTGGGTTGGGACTACTCTCACAGATACGCAGTATTTT. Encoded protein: CASSNWVGTTLTDTQYF. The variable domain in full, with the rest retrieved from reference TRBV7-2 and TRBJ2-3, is GAGVSQSPSNKVTEKGKDVELRCDPISGHTALYWYRQSLGQGLEFLIYFQGNSAPDKSGLPSDRFSAERTGGSVSTLTIQRTQQEDSAVYLCASSNWVGTTLTDTQYFGPGTRLTVL.

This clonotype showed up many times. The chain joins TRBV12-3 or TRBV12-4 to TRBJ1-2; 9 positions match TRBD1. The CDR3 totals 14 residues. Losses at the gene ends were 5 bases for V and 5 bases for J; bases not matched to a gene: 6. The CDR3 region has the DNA TGTGCCAGCAGTCCCGCCGGGACAGGGTATGGCTACACCTTC. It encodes CASSPAGTGYGYTF.

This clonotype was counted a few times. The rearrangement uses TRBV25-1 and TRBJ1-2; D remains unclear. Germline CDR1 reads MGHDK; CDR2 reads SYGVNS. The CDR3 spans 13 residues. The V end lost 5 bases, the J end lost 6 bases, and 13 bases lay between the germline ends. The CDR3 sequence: CASSSWGGDGYTF. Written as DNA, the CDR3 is TGTGCCAGCAGTTCGTGGGGAGGAGATGGCTACACCTTC.

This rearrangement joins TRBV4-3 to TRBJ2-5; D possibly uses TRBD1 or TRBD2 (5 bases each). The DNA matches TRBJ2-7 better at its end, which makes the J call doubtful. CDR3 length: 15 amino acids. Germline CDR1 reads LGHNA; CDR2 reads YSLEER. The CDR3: CASSQDQAGGIEQYF. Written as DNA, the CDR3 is TGCGCCAGCAGCCAAGACCAGGCTGGGGGTATCGAGCAGTACTTC.

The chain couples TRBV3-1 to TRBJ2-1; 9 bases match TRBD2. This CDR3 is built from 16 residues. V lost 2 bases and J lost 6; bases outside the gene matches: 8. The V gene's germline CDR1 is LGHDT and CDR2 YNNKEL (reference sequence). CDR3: CASSQFLTRGGNEQFF. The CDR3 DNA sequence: TGTGCCAGCAGCCAATTCCTGACGCGGGGGGGCAATGAGCAGTTCTTC.

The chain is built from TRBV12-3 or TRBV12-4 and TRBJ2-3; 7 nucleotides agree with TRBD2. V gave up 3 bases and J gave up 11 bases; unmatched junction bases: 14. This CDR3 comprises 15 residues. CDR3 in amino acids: CASSLVTGGADVQYF. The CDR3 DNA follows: TGTGCCAGCAGTTTGGTCACGGGGGGAGCAGATGTGCAGTATTTT.

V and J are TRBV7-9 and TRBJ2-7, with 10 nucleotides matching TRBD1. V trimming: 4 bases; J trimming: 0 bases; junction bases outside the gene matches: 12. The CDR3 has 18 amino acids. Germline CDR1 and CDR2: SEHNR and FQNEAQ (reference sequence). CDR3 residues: CASSSSGTGDTYSYEQYF. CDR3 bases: TGTGCCAGCAGCTCATCCGGGACAGGGGACACTTACTCCTACGAGCAGTACTTC.

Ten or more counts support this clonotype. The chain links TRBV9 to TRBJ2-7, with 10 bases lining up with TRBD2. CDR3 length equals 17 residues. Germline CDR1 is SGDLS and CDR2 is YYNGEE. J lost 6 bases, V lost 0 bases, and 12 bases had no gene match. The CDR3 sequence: CASSVGASGGISPEQYF. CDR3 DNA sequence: TGTGCCAGCAGCGTAGGGGCTAGCGGGGGTATCAGCCCCGAGCAGTACTTC.

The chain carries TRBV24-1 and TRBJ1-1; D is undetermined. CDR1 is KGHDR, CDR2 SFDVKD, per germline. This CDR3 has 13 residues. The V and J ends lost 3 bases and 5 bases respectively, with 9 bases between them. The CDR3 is CATSDGVRTEAFF. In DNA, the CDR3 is TGTGCCACCAGTGATGGGGTAAGAACTGAAGCTTTCTTT.

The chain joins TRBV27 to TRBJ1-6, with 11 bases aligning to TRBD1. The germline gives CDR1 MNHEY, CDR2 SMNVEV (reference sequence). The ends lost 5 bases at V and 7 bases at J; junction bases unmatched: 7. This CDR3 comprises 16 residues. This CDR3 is CASSMGQGGYNSPLHF. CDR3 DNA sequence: TGTGCCAGCAGTATGGGACAGGGGGGATACAATTCACCCCTCCACTTT.

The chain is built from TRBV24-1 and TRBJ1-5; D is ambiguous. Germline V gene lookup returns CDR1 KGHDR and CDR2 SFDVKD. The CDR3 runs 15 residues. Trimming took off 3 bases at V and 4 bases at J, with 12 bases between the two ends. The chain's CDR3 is CATSDTGLPNQPQHF. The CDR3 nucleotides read TGTGCCACCAGTGATACCGGGCTCCCGAATCAGCCCCAGCATTTT.

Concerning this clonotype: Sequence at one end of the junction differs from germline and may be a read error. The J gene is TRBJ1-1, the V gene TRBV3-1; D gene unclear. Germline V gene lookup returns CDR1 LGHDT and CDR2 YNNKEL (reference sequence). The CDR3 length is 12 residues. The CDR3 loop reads CASGQDSRAAFF. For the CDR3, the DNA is TGTGCCAGCGGCCAAGATTCCCGGGCGGCTTTCTTT.

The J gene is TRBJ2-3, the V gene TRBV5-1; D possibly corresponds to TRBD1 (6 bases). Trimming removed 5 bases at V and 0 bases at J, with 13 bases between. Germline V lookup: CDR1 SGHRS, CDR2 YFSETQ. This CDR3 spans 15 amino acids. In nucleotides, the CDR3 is TGCGCCAGCAGTATTGGACAGTCGAGCACAGATACGCAGTATTTT. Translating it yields CASSIGQSSTDTQYF. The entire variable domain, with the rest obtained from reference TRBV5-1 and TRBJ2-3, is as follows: KAGVTQTPRYLIKTRGQQVTLSCSPISGHRSVSWYQQTPGQGLQFLFEYFSETQRNKGNFPGRFSGRQFSNSRSEMNVSTLELGDSALYLCASSIGQSSTDTQYFGPGTRLTVL.

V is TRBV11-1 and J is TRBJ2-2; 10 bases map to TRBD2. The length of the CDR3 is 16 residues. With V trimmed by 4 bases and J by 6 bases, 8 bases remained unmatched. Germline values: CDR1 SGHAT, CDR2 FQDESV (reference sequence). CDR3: CASSSGTSVYSGELFF. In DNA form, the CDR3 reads TGTGCCAGCAGCTCCGGGACTAGCGTTTATTCCGGGGAGCTGTTTTTT. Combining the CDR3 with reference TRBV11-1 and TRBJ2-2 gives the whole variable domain EAEVAQSPRYKITEKSQAVAFWCDPISGHATLYWYRQILGQGPELLVQFQDESVVDDSQLPKDRFSAERLKGVDSTLKIQPAELGDSAMYLCASSSGTSVYSGELFFGEGSRLTVL.

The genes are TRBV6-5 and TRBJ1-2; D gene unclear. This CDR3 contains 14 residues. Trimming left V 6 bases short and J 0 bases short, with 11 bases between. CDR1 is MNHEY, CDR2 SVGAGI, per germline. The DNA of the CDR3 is TGTGCCAGCAGCCCATTCGTGCCTAACTATGGCTACACCTTC. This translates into CASSPFVPNYGYTF.

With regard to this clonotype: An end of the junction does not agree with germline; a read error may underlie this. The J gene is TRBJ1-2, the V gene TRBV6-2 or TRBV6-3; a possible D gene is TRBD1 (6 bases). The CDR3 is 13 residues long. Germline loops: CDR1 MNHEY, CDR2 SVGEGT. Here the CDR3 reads CASSSGQNYDYTF. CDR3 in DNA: TGTGCCAGCAGTTCCGGACAGAACTATGACTACACCTTC.